This passage covers 9 T cell receptor beta chains from one sample sequenced in a study of regulatory T cells. The primer mix had 52 TRBV and 13 TRBJ primers. Here immunoSEQ multiplex PCR was the method, and the copy in TCRdb shows in-frame clones only, minus some. The sample lists 15,000 to 20,000 clones; about 92% were seen once. The specimen sequenced was CD8+ T cells sorted from blood. The source is a person under 35 with CD3G deficiency.

V is TRBV7-9 and J is TRBJ2-1; 8 bases align to TRBD1. The germline gives CDR1 SEHNR, CDR2 FQNEAQ (reference sequence). The V segment lost 5 bases and the J segment 3 bases; nucleotides outside the gene matches: 6. This CDR3 has 15 amino acids. The CDR3 nucleotides read TGTGCCAGCAGCGAAGTGACAGGGGTCTACAATGAGCAGTTCTTC. This sequence encodes CASSEVTGVYNEQFF.

The chain carries TRBV5-5 and TRBJ2-1, with TRBD2 matching 11 bases. With 1 base clipped from V and 6 bases from J, the junction kept 3 bases outside the gene matches. This CDR3 spans 15 amino acids. Germline CDR1 and CDR2: SGHKS and YYEKEE (reference sequence). The DNA for the CDR3 is TGTGCCAGCAGCTTGTTAGCGGGAGGGGGCAATGAGCAGTTCTTC. Translating it yields CASSLLAGGGNEQFF.

Note on this clone: Within the sample, other DNA sequences also encode this same CDR3. The rearrangement uses TRBV6-1 and TRBJ1-5; 9 bases line up with TRBD1. J gave up 2 bases and V 6 bases, and 5 bases lay outside the gene matches. This CDR3 comprises 15 residues. Germline loops: CDR1 MNHNS, CDR2 SASEGT. The CDR3: CASRGTGGGNQPQHF. In nucleotides, the CDR3 is TGTGCCAGCAGAGGTACAGGGGGCGGCAATCAGCCCCAGCATTTT.

The chain employs TRBV4-1 and TRBJ2-3; D unresolved. CDR1 and CDR2 (germline): MGHRA, YSYEKL. CDR3 length equals 12 residues. Trimming left V 1 base short and J 6 bases short, with 5 bases between. CDR3 sequence: CASSQGYDTQYF. In DNA form, the CDR3 reads TGCGCCAGCAGCCAAGGGTATGATACGCAGTATTTT.

This chain connects TRBV4-2 to TRBJ2-6, with D uncertain. Per the germline V gene, CDR1 is LGHNA and CDR2 is YNFKEQ. The CDR3 contains 12 residues. V dropped 5 bases and J dropped 5 bases, with 4 bases sitting between them. The CDR3 protein is CASSSRANVLTF. DNA of the CDR3: TGTGCCAGCAGCAGTCGGGCCAACGTCCTGACTTTC.

The chain employs TRBV30 and TRBJ2-2; TRBD1 agrees at 8 bases. V lost 0 bases, J lost 5 bases, and 11 bases stayed unmatched. The CDR3 extends over 17 amino acids. Germline V gives CDR1 GTSNPN, CDR2 SVGIG (reference sequence). The CDR3 here is CAWSVSPTGEVTGELFF. CDR3 coding DNA: TGTGCCTGGAGTGTGAGCCCGACAGGGGAGGTAACCGGGGAGCTGTTTTTT.

The chain recombines TRBV14 with TRBJ2-7; TRBD1 matches at 8 bases. There are 12 residues in the CDR3. Trimming cost V 4 bases and J 4 bases; bases outside gene matches: 0. Per germline, CDR1 SGHDN and CDR2 FVKESK. CDR3 nucleotides: TGTGCCAGCAGCCGACAGGGGTACGAGCAGTACTTC. This encodes CASSRQGYEQYF.

The gene calls are TRBV11-2 and TRBJ2-1; 7 bases line up with TRBD2. CDR1 and CDR2 from the germline V gene are SGHAT and FQNNGV. The CDR3 runs 15 residues. Unmatched junction bases numbered 9, after V lost 3 bases and J lost 7 bases. CDR3 DNA: TGTGCCAGCAGCTTTGGGTGGGGAGGGTTGAATGAGCAGTTCTTC. Protein product: CASSFGWGGLNEQFF. The full variable domain, rest sourced from reference TRBV11-2 and TRBJ2-1, is EAGVAQSPRYKIIEKRQSVAFWCNPISGHATLYWYQQILGQGPKLLIQFQNNGVVDDSQLPKDRFSAERLKGVDSTLKIQPAKLEDSAVYLCASSFGWGGLNEQFFGPGTRLTVL.

To note about this clone: Other DNA sequences in this sample translate to the same CDR3. This sequence joins TRBV2 and TRBJ1-4; no reliable D call. This CDR3 is built from 11 residues. Germline-derived CDR1 and CDR2 are SNHLY and FYNNEI. Trimming left V 4 bases short and J 6 bases short, with 3 bases between. The CDR3 sequence: CASSGDEKLFF. The CDR3 nucleotides are TGTGCCAGCAGTGGAGATGAAAAACTGTTTTTT.